Sequencing of this T cell receptor (beta chain) was carried out in a study of shared T cell receptors in the human thymus. The table came from immunoSEQ multiplex PCR; TCRdb's copy has only in-frame clones and leaves some out. Here the sample spans 540,000 or so clones, around 78% being singletons. This clone was detected only a few times. The length of the CDR3 is 12 residues. The germline CDR1 and CDR2 sequences are SGHDN and FVKESK. V dropped 1 base and J dropped 8 bases, with 8 bases sitting between them. These data also formed part of another study, on human thymus T cells. Turning to that study: Related research reported highly overlapping thymic repertoires among unrelated individuals.

What was sequenced was thymocytes. The TCR originated in a boy under three years old with a congenital heart defect. The chain employs TRBV14 and TRBJ1-2; D gene unclear. The CDR3 spells CASSQAPEGYTF. As DNA, the CDR3 is TGTGCCAGCAGCCAAGCTCCGGAGGGCTACACCTTC. Based on the CDR3 plus reference TRBV14 and TRBJ1-2, the full variable domain is EAGVTQFPSHSVIEKGQTVTLRCDPISGHDNLYWYRRVMGKEIKFLLHFVKESKQDESGMPNNRFLAERTGGTYSTLKVQPAELEDSGVYFCASSQAPEGYTFGSGTRLTVV.